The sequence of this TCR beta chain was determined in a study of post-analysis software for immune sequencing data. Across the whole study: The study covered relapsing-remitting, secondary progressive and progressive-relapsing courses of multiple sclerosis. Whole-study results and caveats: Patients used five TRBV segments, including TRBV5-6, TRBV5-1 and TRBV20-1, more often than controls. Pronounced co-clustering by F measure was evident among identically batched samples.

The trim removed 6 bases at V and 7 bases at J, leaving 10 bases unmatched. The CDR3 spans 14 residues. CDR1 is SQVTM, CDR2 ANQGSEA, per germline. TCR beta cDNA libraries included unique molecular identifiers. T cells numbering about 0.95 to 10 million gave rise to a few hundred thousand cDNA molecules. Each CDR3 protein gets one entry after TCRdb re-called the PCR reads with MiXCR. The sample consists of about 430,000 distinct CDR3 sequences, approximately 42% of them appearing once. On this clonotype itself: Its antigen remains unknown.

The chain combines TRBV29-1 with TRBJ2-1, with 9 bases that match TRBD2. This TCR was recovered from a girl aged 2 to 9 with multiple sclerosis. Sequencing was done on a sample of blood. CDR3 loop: CSVAPRLAENEQFF. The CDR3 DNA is TGCAGCGTCGCCCCGAGACTAGCGGAAAATGAGCAGTTCTTC.